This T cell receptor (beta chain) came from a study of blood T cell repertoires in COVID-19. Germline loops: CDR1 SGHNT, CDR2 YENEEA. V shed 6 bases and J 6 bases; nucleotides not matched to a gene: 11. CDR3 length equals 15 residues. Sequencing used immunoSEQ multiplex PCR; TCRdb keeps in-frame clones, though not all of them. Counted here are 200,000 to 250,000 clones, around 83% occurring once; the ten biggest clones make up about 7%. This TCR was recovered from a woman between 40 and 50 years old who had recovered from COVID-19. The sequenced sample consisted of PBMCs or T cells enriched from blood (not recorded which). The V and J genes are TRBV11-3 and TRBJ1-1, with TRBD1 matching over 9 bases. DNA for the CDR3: TGTGCCAGCAGAAAATTCGGGACAGGGACCGCTGAAGCTTTCTTT. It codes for CASRKFGTGTAEAFF.